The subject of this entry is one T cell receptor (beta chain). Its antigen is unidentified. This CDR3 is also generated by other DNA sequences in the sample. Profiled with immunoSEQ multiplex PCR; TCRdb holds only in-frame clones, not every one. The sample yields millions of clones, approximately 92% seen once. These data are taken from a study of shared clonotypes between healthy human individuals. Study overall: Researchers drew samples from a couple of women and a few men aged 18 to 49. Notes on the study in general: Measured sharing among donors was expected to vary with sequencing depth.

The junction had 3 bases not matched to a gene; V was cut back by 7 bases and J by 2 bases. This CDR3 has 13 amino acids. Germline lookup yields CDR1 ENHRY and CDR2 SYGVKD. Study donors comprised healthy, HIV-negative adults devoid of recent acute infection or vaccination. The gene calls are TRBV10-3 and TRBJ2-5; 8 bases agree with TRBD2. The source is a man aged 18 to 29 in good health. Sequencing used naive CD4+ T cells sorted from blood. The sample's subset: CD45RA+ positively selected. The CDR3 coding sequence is TGTGCCATCAATAGCGGGGTACAAGAGACCCAGTACTTC. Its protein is CAINSGVQETQYF.